A selection of T cell receptor beta chains follows, all from one sample in a study of beta chain features in type 1 diabetes. Sequencing used immunoSEQ multiplex PCR; TCRdb keeps in-frame clones, though not all of them. Of around 150,000 clones listed, about 8.5% are singletons. The sequencing sample was made of central memory CD4+ T cells from blood. These receptors were collected from a man in his late teens or twenties in good health. CDR3s include the opening cysteine and the closing phenylalanine or tryptophan. The order of the fields is clone size, J gene, D gene, V gene, CDR3 DNA, CDR3 protein. D genes are given only for firm matches. Clone size is not always given. Where it is, it says once, few, many or a class for expanded clones.

few | TRBJ2-5 | TRBD1 | TRBV11-3 | TGTGCCAGCAGCTTAGAAAGGGGGCCCGGCCAGACCCAGTACTTC | CASSLERGPGQTQYF
NA | TRBJ2-2 | NA | TRBV11-2 | TGTGCCAGCAGCTCGGGACAACTCACCGGGGAGCTGTTTTTT | CASSSGQLTGELFF
NA | TRBJ2-7 | NA | TRBV9 | TGTGCCAGCGGGCGGGACAGCCGCTACGAGCAGTACTTC | CASGRDSRYEQYF
NA | TRBJ2-7 | TRBD1 | TRBV13 | TGTGCCAGCAGCTTAGAGGCCGGACAGGGGGTGCACGAGCAGTACTTC | CASSLEAGQGVHEQYF
NA | TRBJ2-7 | NA | TRBV21-1 | TGTGCCAGCCGTTCCCCGCGGGACTACGAGCAGTACTTC | CASRSPRDYEQYF
few | TRBJ1-5 | TRBD1 | TRBV28 | TGTGCCGGCCAACAGGGGGGGAATCATCAGCCCCAGCATTTT | CAGQQGGNHQPQHF
few | TRBJ2-3 | TRBD2 | TRBV4-3 | TGCGCCAGCAGGCTAGCGGGAGAGGCAGATACGCAGTATTTT | CASRLAGEADTQYF
NA | TRBJ2-3 | NA | TRBV2 | TGTGCCAGTGTTAGGGACTCCTCCACAGATACGCAGTATTTT | CASVRDSSTDTQYF
few | TRBJ1-5 | NA | TRBV27 | TGTGCCAGCAGTTTAGAGGGCCCCCACCATCAGCCCCAGCATTTT | CASSLEGPHHQPQHF
few | TRBJ2-5 | NA | TRBV30 | TGTGCCTGGAGTGGTTTGGGGCGCGGTGAGGAGACCCAGTACTTC | CAWSGLGRGEETQYF
few | TRBJ2-1 | TRBD2 | TRBV7-2 | TGTGCCAGCAGCTTAAGAGCGGGAGAGTACAATGAGCAGTTCTTC | CASSLRAGEYNEQFF
NA | TRBJ2-3 | TRBD2 | TRBV6-5 | TGTGCCAGCAGTTACGCGGGGGGGGCCTCAGATACGCAGTATTTT | CASSYAGGASDTQYF
few | TRBJ2-7 | TRBD1 | TRBV27 | TGTGCCAGCAGTCCTGGACAGGGAAGGAGCTCCTACGAGCAGTACTTC | CASSPGQGRSSYEQYF
NA | TRBJ2-5 | NA | TRBV5-6 | TGTGCCAGTTGCCGGGACACCCAAGAGACCCAGTACTTC | CASCRDTQETQYF
NA | TRBJ1-4 | NA | TRBV29-1 | TGCAGCGTTGAAGGGGTAGGGGTGAACGAAAAACTGTTTTTT | CSVEGVGVNEKLFF
few | TRBJ2-5 | NA | TRBV28 | TGTGCCAGCAGCGGGATCGAAGAACAAGAGACCCAGTACTTC | CASSGIEEQETQYF
NA | TRBJ2-1 | NA | TRBV19 | TGTGCCAGTAGTATAACAGGCAGCAGAATTTACAATGAGCAGTTCTTC | CASSITGSRIYNEQFF
NA | TRBJ2-5 | NA | TRBV25-1 | TGTGCCAGCAGTGCTCAGGGATCCAAAAAAGAGACCCAGTACTTC | CASSAQGSKKETQYF
NA | TRBJ2-2 | NA | TRBV7-3 | TGTGCCAGCAGCTCTTACGGTGGGCGATCGGGAACCGGGGAGCTGTTTTTT | CASSSYGGRSGTGELFF
NA | TRBJ2-2 | NA | TRBV30 | TGTGCCTTTAGGTCCAGGGGCACCGGGGAGCTGTTTTTT | CAFRSRGTGELFF
few | TRBJ2-3 | NA | TRBV5-6 | TGTGCCAGCAGCTTTGGTGGGGGGGCGGTAGATACGCAGTATTTT | CASSFGGGAVDTQYF
many | TRBJ2-2 | NA | TRBV7-9 | TGTGCCAGCAGCTTCTTAATCGGGGACACCGGGGAGCTGTTTTTT | CASSFLIGDTGELFF
many | TRBJ2-1 | NA | TRBV6-6 | TGTGCCGGGGCGCACGACGCCTACAATGAGCAGTTCTTC | CAGAHDAYNEQFF
few | TRBJ2-1 | TRBD2 | TRBV7-3 | TGTGCCAGCAGCTTCAGGGTAGCGGGAGTCAGTGAGCAGTTCTTC | CASSFRVAGVSEQFF
NA | TRBJ1-5 | TRBD1 | TRBV5-8 | TGTGCCAGCAGCCTTGGGACAGGGACAAATCAGCCCCAGCATTTT | CASSLGTGTNQPQHF
few | TRBJ2-5 | TRBD1 | TRBV14 | TGTGCCAGCAGCCCCCTGGGACAGGGGGAAGAGACCCAGTACTTC | CASSPLGQGEETQYF
NA | TRBJ2-1 | NA | TRBV6-5 | TGTGCCAGCAGTTACTCCGGGCGGGGGCCCTACAATGAGCAGTTCTTC | CASSYSGRGPYNEQFF
few | TRBJ1-3 | NA | TRBV30 | TGTGCCTGGAGTGTATACACTCGGGACACCATATATTTT | CAWSVYTRDTIYF
few | TRBJ2-2 | TRBD2 | TRBV5-6 | TGTGCCAGCAGCTTGGCCGGGGGGACGAGGAACACCGGGGAGCTGTTTTTT | CASSLAGGTRNTGELFF
NA | TRBJ2-6 | NA | TRBV7-2 | TGTGCCAGCAGCACCTCGGGGACTTATCTGACTTTC | CASSTSGTYLTF
few | TRBJ1-4 | NA | TRBV30 | TGTGCCTGGAGTGCTTTGCGGGGCAGCTCTAATGAAAAACTGTTTTTT | CAWSALRGSSNEKLFF
few | TRBJ1-1 | TRBD1 | TRBV18 | TGTGCCAGCTCACTAGCCGGACAGGGGGATTATGAAGCTTTCTTT | CASSLAGQGDYEAFF
many | TRBJ2-6 | NA | TRBV7-3 | TGTGCCAGCAGCGACGTGACAGGTGCCAACGTCCTGACTTTC | CASSDVTGANVLTF
few | TRBJ1-2 | NA | TRBV7-9 | TGTGCCAGCAGCTTAGACTCAATCTATGGCTACACCTTC | CASSLDSIYGYTF
NA | TRBJ2-7 | NA | TRBV2 | TGTGCCAGCAAGGAGGGATTCTACGAGCAGTACTTC | CASKEGFYEQYF
few | TRBJ2-1 | NA | TRBV7-2 | TGTGCCAGCAGCTTAGATAGGGGCATCAAGGGCAATGAGCAGTTCTTC | CASSLDRGIKGNEQFF
many | TRBJ2-2 | NA | TRBV19 | TGTGCCAGTCGTCGGGGTACCACCGGGGAGCTGTTTTTT | CASRRGTTGELFF
NA | TRBJ2-2 | TRBD2 | TRBV5-1 | TGCGCCAGCAGCTTTCAACCGGGACTAGCGGGCCTACTGCCCGGGGAGCTGTTTTTT | CASSFQPGLAGLLPGELFF
NA | TRBJ2-1 | NA | TRBV5-1 | TGCGCCAGCAGCTACCTGGGAGGTTGGGAGCAGTTCTTC | CASSYLGGWEQFF